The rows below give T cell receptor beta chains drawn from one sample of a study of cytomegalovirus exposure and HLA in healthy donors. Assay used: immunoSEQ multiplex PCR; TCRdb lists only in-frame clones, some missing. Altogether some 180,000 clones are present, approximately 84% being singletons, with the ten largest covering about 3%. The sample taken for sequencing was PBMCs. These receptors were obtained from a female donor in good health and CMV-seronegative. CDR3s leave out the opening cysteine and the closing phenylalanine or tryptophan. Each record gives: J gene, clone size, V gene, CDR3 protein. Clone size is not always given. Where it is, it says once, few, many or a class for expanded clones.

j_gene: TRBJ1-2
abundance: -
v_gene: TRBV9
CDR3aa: ASSAGKNYGYT

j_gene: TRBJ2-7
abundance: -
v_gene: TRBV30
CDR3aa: AWNRGYEQY

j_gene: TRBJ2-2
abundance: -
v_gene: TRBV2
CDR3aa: ASSLGRALTGELF

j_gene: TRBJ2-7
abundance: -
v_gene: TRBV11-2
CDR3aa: ASSATGGPYSNEQY

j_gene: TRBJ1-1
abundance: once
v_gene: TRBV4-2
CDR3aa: ASSQASTVGGGTEAF

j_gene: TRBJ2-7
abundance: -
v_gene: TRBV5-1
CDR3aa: ASSPSDGGSYEQY

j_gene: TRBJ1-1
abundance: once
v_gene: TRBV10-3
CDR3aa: AISPENPTGSAEAF

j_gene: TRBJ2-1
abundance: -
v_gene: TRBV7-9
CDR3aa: ASSLRLPSYNEQF

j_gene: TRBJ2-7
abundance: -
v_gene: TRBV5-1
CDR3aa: ASSLEGLLGKQY

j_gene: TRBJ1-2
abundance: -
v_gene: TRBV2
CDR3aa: ASRDMNHYGYT

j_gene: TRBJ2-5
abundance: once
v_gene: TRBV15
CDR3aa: ATSRDRGPETQY

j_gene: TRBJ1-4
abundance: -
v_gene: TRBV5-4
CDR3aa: ASSLDAGEKLF

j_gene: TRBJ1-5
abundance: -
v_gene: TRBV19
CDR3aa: ASSRPGGFSNQPQH

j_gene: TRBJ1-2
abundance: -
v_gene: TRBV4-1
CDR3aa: ASSQEMASGNSYGYT

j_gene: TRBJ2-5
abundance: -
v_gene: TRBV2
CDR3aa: ASSVPRGLETQY

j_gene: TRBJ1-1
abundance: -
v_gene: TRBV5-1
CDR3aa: ASSPPGTEAF

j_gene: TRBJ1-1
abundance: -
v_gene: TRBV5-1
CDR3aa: ATRQGMNTEAF

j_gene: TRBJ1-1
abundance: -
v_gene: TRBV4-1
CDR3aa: ASSQLTASNTEAF

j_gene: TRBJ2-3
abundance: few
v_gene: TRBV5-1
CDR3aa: ASSSRGHLRDTDTQY

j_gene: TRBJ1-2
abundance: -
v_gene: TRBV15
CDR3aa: ATSSQFLGQENYGYT

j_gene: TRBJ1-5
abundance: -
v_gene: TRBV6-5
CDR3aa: ASRSGQGGNQPQH

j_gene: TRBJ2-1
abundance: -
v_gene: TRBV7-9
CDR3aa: ASSLGLAGRYSDEQF

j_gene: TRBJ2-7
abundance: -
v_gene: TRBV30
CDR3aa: AWSKTGWQY

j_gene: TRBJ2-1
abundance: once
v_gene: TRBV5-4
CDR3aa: ASNTNGGYNEQF

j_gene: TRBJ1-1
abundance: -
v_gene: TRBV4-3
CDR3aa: ASSQVHGLRAEAF

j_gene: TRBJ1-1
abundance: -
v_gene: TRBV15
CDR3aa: ATGGGVDTEAF

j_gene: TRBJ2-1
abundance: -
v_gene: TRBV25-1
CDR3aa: ASSARGSSNEQF

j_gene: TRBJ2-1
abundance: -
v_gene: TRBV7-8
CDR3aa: ASSFRTSGYNEQF

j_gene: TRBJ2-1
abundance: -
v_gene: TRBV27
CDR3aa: ASSLWGGASYNEQF

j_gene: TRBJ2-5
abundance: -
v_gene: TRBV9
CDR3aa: ASSVVGTSEGTQY

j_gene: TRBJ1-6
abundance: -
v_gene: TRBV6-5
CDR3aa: ASSLRAGNSPLH

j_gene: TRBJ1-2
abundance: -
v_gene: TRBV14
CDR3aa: ASSPSFPLAGYT

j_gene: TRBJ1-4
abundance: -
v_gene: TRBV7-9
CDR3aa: ASSLKGTGEKLF

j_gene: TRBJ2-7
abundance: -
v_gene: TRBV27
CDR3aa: ASRRDTGSYEQY

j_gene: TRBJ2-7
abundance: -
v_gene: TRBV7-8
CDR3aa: ASSLASRGSHSYEQY

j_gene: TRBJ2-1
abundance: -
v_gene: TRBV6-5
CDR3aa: ASSLSGLGGNEQF

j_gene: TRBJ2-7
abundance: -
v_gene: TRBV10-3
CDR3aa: AIIADSSYEQY

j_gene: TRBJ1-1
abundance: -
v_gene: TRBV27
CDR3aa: ASSISRSAEAF

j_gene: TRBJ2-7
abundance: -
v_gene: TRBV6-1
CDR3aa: ASSEVGGTGYEQY

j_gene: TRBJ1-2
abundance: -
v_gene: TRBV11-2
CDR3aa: ASSFWGDRGYGYT

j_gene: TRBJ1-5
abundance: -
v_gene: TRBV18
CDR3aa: ASSPSRDRGSRPQH

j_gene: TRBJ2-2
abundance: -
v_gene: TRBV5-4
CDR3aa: ASSEGAPGELF

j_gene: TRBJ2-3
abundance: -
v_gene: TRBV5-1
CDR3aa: ASSLEGGPTDTQY

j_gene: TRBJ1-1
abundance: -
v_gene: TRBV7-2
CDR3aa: ASTLRQGTEAF

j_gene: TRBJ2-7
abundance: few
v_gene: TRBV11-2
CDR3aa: ASSPEPDNPYEQY

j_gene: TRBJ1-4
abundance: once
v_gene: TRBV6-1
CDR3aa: ASSDRVGNEKLF

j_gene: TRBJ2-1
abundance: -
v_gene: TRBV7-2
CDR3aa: ASSAGLGGNEQF

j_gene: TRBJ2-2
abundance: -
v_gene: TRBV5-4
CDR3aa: ASSPRTGELF

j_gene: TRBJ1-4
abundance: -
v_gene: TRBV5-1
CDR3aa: ASSPEPPGRFATNEKLF

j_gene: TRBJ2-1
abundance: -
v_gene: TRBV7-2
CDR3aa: ASSISGMGQF

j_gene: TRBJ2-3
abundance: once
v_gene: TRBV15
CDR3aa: ATSGTSGVTDTQY

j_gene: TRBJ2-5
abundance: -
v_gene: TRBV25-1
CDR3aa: ASRKGGGLTQY

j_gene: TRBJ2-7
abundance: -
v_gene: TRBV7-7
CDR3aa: ASSPGGQLYEQY

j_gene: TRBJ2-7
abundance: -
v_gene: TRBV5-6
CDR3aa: ASSLGPGVYEQY

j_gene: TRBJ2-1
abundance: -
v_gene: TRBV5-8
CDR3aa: ASSSGTTSYNEQF